The 29 T cell receptor beta chains in this list originate from one sample, sequenced in a study of cytomegalovirus exposure and HLA in healthy donors. This table comes from immunoSEQ multiplex PCR, and its TCRdb copy is limited to in-frame clones, with some not included. Among under 150,000 clones listed, roughly 86% were seen once. The specimen was PBMCs. These receptors were collected from a man aged 18 to 29 in good health and CMV-seropositive.

The chain has TRBV6-6 and TRBJ1-3, with TRBD1 identical over 8 bases. From germline, CDR1 is MNHNY and CDR2 SVGAGI (reference sequence). V lost 6 bases to trimming and J lost 8 bases; unmatched junction nucleotides: 9. The CDR3 has 14 residues. The CDR3 spells CASRIDRGKDTIYF. The CDR3 DNA sequence: TGTGCCAGCAGGATCGACAGGGGAAAGGACACCATATATTTT.

The DNA of the CDR3 is TGTGCCAGCAGCGTGGGACAGGGCGGAGGATTCGGTGGAGAGACCCAGTACTTC. This translates into CASSVGQGGGFGGETQYF. J is TRBJ2-5 and V is TRBV9; 9 nucleotides match TRBD1. CDR1 is SGDLS and CDR2 is YYNGEE in the germline V gene. J lost 4 bases, V lost 2 bases, and 15 bases had no gene match. The CDR3 contains 18 residues.

This clone has a count of ten or more. CDR3: CAFRGGQGTNIQYF. Written as DNA, the CDR3 is TGTGCCTTCAGGGGGGGACAGGGAACAAACATTCAGTACTTC. V and J are TRBV30 and TRBJ2-4; 9 nucleotides align to TRBD1. Germline values: CDR1 GTSNPN, CDR2 SVGIG (reference sequence). V trimming: 7 bases; J trimming: 6 bases; junction bases outside the gene matches: 10. This CDR3 has 14 residues.

This rearrangement joins TRBV7-9 to TRBJ2-3; 8 bases match TRBD2. Germline lookup yields CDR1 SEHNR and CDR2 FQNEAQ (reference sequence). This CDR3 has 16 residues. Trimming at V came to 5 bases and at J to 1 base, leaving 8 bases not matched to a gene. CDR3 in DNA: TGTGCCAGCAGCCACTCGGGAGGGAAGGGCACAGATACGCAGTATTTT. Protein: CASSHSGGKGTDTQYF. Full variable domain (missing parts from reference TRBV7-9 and TRBJ2-3): DTGVSQNPRHKITKRGQNVTFRCDPISEHNRLYWYRQTLGQGPEFLTYFQNEAQLEKSRLLSDRFSAERPKGSFSTLEIQRTEQGDSAMYLCASSHSGGKGTDTQYFGPGTRLTVL.

The V and J genes are TRBV7-3 and TRBJ1-1; D possibly corresponds to TRBD1 (5 bases). Germline V CDR1 and CDR2: SGHTA, FQGTGA. The V gene lost 2 bases and the J gene lost 1 base, with 14 bases spanning the gap. The CDR3 runs to 16 residues. The CDR3 sequence: CASSLGAQRGNTEAFF. CDR3 nucleotides: TGTGCCAGCAGCTTAGGGGCCCAAAGGGGGAACACTGAAGCTTTCTTT.

V gene TRBV6-6 combines with J gene TRBJ1-2, with 8 nucleotides matching TRBD1. There are 15 residues in the CDR3. V was pared by 1 base and J by 6 bases, with 7 bases of the junction left unmatched. Germline V CDR1 and CDR2: MNHNY, SVGAGI (reference sequence). DNA of the CDR3: TGTGCCAGCAGTTACTACGGACAGGGATCGGATGGCTACACCTTC. Its translation is CASSYYGQGSDGYTF.

V usage is TRBV5-8 and J usage is TRBJ1-2; 9 bases are a match to TRBD1. Germline-derived CDR1 and CDR2 are SGHTS and YDEGEE. Trimming removed 4 bases from V and 8 bases from J; junction bases left unmatched: 6. The CDR3 contains 13 residues. The CDR3 nucleotides read TGTGCCAGCAGCAAGGACAGGGGACAAGGCTACACCTTC. This encodes CASSKDRGQGYTF.

The chain couples TRBV6-5 to TRBJ2-7; 9 nucleotides line up with TRBD2. J lost 7 bases, V lost 6 bases, and 4 bases had no gene match. This CDR3 region has 12 residues. Germline V gene data show CDR1 as MNHEY and CDR2 as SVGAGI. The CDR3 DNA reads as TGTGCCAGCAGGGGACTAGCAAGGGAGCAGTACTTC. Encoded protein: CASRGLAREQYF.

The chain uses TRBV19 and TRBJ1-1; TRBD1 aligns across 9 bases. V was pared by 6 bases and J by 1 base, with 12 bases of the junction left unmatched. This CDR3 comprises 17 residues. CDR1 and CDR2 from the germline V gene are LNHDA and SQIVND (reference sequence). The CDR3 sequence: CASSSLQGAPGNTEAFF. CDR3 DNA sequence: TGTGCCAGTAGCAGCCTACAGGGGGCGCCGGGGAACACTGAAGCTTTCTTT.

The chain is built from TRBV5-4 and TRBJ2-1, with 13 nucleotides matching TRBD2. The V and J ends lost 0 bases and 7 bases, in that order; junction bases with no gene match: 7. Germline CDR1 SGHNT, CDR2 YYREEE (reference sequence). This CDR3 is built from 17 residues. The CDR3 nucleotides are TGTGCCAGCAGCTTGGGACCGGGACTAGCGGGACTAAATGAGCAGTTCTTC. Amino acid sequence: CASSLGPGLAGLNEQFF.

DNA of the CDR3: TGTGCCAGCAGTCCATACGGACAGGGGGCATATGGCTACACCTTC. Its translation is CASSPYGQGAYGYTF. The chain joins TRBV6-4 to TRBJ1-2; 11 bases are a match to TRBD1. Germline trimming cut 5 bases from V and 5 bases from J; bases unmatched to any gene: 7. This CDR3 has 15 amino acids. Germline V gene data show CDR1 as MRHNA and CDR2 as SNTAGT.

V gene TRBV27 combines with J gene TRBJ2-3, with D possibly being TRBD1 (5 bases). The CDR3 covers 13 residues. Germline CDR1 is MNHEY and CDR2 is SMNVEV (reference sequence). Trimming removed 6 bases at V and 9 bases at J, with 16 bases between. In DNA form, the CDR3 reads TGTGCCAGCAGGGGGCTCCTCGGTATCACGCAGTATTTT. It codes for CASRGLLGITQYF.

V gene TRBV5-6 combines with J gene TRBJ2-5; a weak D match, TRBD2 (5 bases). The V and J ends lost 3 bases and 3 bases respectively, with 9 bases between them. CDR1 and CDR2 from the germline V gene are SGHDT and YYEEEE. CDR3 length: 13 amino acids. The CDR3 loop is CASSSTRKETQYF. The DNA of the CDR3 is TGTGCCAGCAGCTCCACTAGAAAAGAGACCCAGTACTTC. Based on the CDR3 plus reference TRBV5-6 and TRBJ2-5, the full variable domain is DAGVTQSPTHLIKTRGQQVTLRCSPKSGHDTVSWYQQALGQGPQFIFQYYEEEERQRGNFPDRFSGHQFPNYSSELNVNALLLGDSALYLCASSSTRKETQYFGPGTRLLVL.

The chain couples TRBV29-1 to TRBJ2-3, with a tentative D call TRBD1 (6 bases). The germline V gene has CDR1 SQVTM and CDR2 ANQGSEA. The CDR3 covers 15 residues. V lost 2 bases, J lost 6 bases, and 18 bases lay in between. In nucleotides, the CDR3 is TGCAGCGTTGAAAACCCCGCACAGGGCAGGGATACGCAGTATTTT. This translates into CSVENPAQGRDTQYF.

V gene TRBV6-5 combines with J gene TRBJ1-2; possible D gene TRBD1, 5 bases. The CDR3 extends over 15 amino acids. Germline assignment: CDR1 MNHEY and CDR2 SVGAGI. Trimming cost V 2 bases and J 0 bases, with 10 bases left between them. The CDR3 DNA sequence: TGTGCCAGCAGTTACCGCGGACACTCTAACTATGGCTACACCTTC. It yields the protein CASSYRGHSNYGYTF.

The table lists this clone with many counts. The chain has TRBV5-6 and TRBJ2-7; the match to TRBD1 covers 7 bases. The CDR3 loop spans 13 amino acids. CDR1 SGHDT and CDR2 YYEEEE come from the germline V gene. Trimming cost V 1 base and J 5 bases; bases outside gene matches: 3. The CDR3 loop is CASSLRQGDEQYF. The CDR3 coding sequence is TGTGCCAGCAGCTTGCGGCAGGGGGACGAGCAGTACTTC.

The chain combines TRBV7-8 with TRBJ1-1, with 7 nucleotides matching TRBD1. The CDR3 extends over 15 amino acids. Germline V gene lookup returns CDR1 SGHVS and CDR2 FQNEAQ. Trimming cost V 1 base and J 3 bases; bases outside gene matches: 5. CDR3 residues: CASSLGAGTDTEAFF. CDR3 DNA: TGTGCCAGCAGCTTAGGCGCAGGGACAGACACTGAAGCTTTCTTT.

This sequence joins TRBV30 and TRBJ1-3, with D unresolved. Trimming pared 2 bases from V and 0 bases from J, leaving 8 bases between. The germline V gene has CDR1 GTSNPN and CDR2 SVGIG (reference sequence). The CDR3 runs to 14 residues. The CDR3 DNA reads as TGTGCCTGGAGTCCGCCAGGCTCTGGAAACACCATATATTTT. Its translation: CAWSPPGSGNTIYF. The variable domain in full, completed from reference TRBV30 and TRBJ1-3, reads SQTIHQWPATLVQPVGSPLSLECTVEGTSNPNLYWYRQAAGRGLQLLFYSVGIGQISSEVPQNLSASRPQDRQFILSSKKLLLSDSGFYLCAWSPPGSGNTIYFGEGSWLTVV.

The chain has TRBV7-2 and TRBJ2-5; 8 bases match TRBD1. V lost 4 bases and J lost 4; bases outside the gene matches: 8. Germline-derived CDR1 and CDR2 are SGHTA and FQGNSA. The CDR3 is 15 amino acids. This CDR3 reads CASSYLDRVGETQYF. CDR3 coding DNA: TGTGCCAGCAGCTATCTGGACAGGGTAGGAGAGACCCAGTACTTC.

V gene TRBV18 combines with J gene TRBJ2-7, with TRBD1 as a possible D gene (5 bases). Trimming took 2 bases from V and 5 from J, leaving 16 bases between them. The CDR3 is 15 amino acids. Germline loops: CDR1 KGHSH, CDR2 LQKENI. CDR3 in amino acids: CASSPSLGQGHEQYF. In DNA, the CDR3 is TGTGCCAGCTCACCAAGCCTAGGGCAGGGTCACGAGCAGTACTTC. Full variable domain (missing parts from reference TRBV18 and TRBJ2-7): NAGVMQNPRHLVRRRGQEARLRCSPMKGHSHVYWYRQLPEEGLKFMVYLQKENIIDESGMPKERFSAEFPKEGPSILRIQQVVRGDSAAYFCASSPSLGQGHEQYFGPGTRLTVT.

The V and J genes are TRBV6-1 and TRBJ1-2, with D uncertain. This CDR3 region has 15 residues. From germline, CDR1 is MNHNS and CDR2 SASEGT. With 5 bases removed from V and 1 base from J, the gap between germline ends came to 14 bases. CDR3 nucleotides: TGTGCCAGCAGTTTTTCCGTCCCCGTTAACTATGGCTACACCTTC. Translation gives CASSFSVPVNYGYTF.

This chain links TRBV2 with TRBJ1-4; D gene ambiguous. Trimming took off 8 bases at V and 11 bases at J, with 21 bases between the two ends. The CDR3 is made up of 14 amino acids. Germline-derived CDR1 and CDR2 are SNHLY and FYNNEI. CDR3 residues: CASGESYLMRKLFF. CDR3 DNA sequence: TGTGCCAGCGGCGAAAGTTACCTAATGAGGAAACTGTTTTTT. The variable domain in full, completed from reference TRBV2 and TRBJ1-4, reads EPEVTQTPSHQVTQMGQEVILRCVPISNHLYFYWYRQILGQKVEFLVSFYNNEISEKSEIFDDQFSVERPDGSNFTLKIRSTKLEDSAMYFCASGESYLMRKLFFGSGTQLSVL.

The chain carries TRBV4-2 and TRBJ2-3; 7 bases match TRBD2. Trimming took 1 base from V and 6 from J; bases not matched to a gene: 10. There are 16 residues in the CDR3. Per germline, CDR1 LGHNA and CDR2 YNFKEQ. The CDR3 DNA reads TGTGCCAGCAGCCAAGGATCACTAGCGATAAGGGATACGCAGTATTTT. Translation gives CASSQGSLAIRDTQYF.

This clone was observed a single time. The chain carries TRBV2 and TRBJ2-1; 9 bases agree with TRBD2. V trimming: 1 base; J trimming: 0 bases; junction bases outside the gene matches: 7. The CDR3 consists of 18 residues. Germline CDR1 SNHLY, CDR2 FYNNEI. The CDR3 DNA reads as TGTGCCAGCAGTGAAGGCCTAGCGGGGCGAAGCTCCTACAATGAGCAGTTCTTC. This translates into CASSEGLAGRSSYNEQFF.

This clone was detected only once. The chain joins TRBV6-6 to TRBJ2-3; 11 bases map to TRBD2. With 6 bases clipped from V and 8 bases from J, the junction kept 10 bases outside the gene matches. The CDR3 covers 15 residues. Per the germline V gene, CDR1 is MNHNY and CDR2 is SVGAGI (reference sequence). In DNA, the CDR3 is TGTGCCAGCAGCCTACTAGCGGGGGTCCGGAGTACGCAGTATTTT. This translates into CASSLLAGVRSTQYF.

The chain carries TRBV11-2 and TRBJ2-7; D might be TRBD2 (5 bases). The V and J ends lost 10 bases and 7 bases respectively, with 23 bases between them. Germline loops: CDR1 SGHAT, CDR2 FQNNGV. CDR3 length: 14 residues. The chain's CDR3 is CATTMASARLEQYF. The DNA for the CDR3 is TGTGCCACTACAATGGCCTCAGCGAGACTAGAGCAGTACTTC.

The gene calls are TRBV27 and TRBJ2-3, with D perhaps TRBD1 (5 bases). The V end was cut by 2 bases, the J end by 4 bases, with 16 bases between. CDR1 is MNHEY, CDR2 SMNVEV, per germline (reference sequence). The CDR3 has 16 residues. The DNA for the CDR3 is TGTGCCAGCAGTTTACGGCCAGGGATTCTTTCAGATACGCAGTATTTT. Residues: CASSLRPGILSDTQYF.

The V gene is TRBV23-1, the J gene TRBJ2-1; the match to TRBD1 covers 9 bases. TRBV23-1 is an ORF, with its function uncertain. V dropped 0 bases and J dropped 3; count of bases not matched to a gene: 9. The CDR3 is made up of 18 amino acids. CDR3 sequence reads: CASSQSGQGCRLYNEQFF. CDR3 DNA sequence: TGCGCCAGCAGTCAATCGGGACAGGGCTGTCGCCTCTACAATGAGCAGTTCTTC.

This sequence joins TRBV6-5 and TRBJ1-6; 8 nucleotides line up with TRBD1. The CDR3 is 15 amino acids. Germline CDR1 and CDR2: MNHEY and SVGAGI. Trimming took 2 bases from V and 8 from J; bases not matched to a gene: 5. The CDR3 loop reads CASSYLDRGYSPLHF. The CDR3 DNA sequence: TGTGCCAGCAGTTACCTAGACAGGGGTTATTCACCCCTCCACTTT.